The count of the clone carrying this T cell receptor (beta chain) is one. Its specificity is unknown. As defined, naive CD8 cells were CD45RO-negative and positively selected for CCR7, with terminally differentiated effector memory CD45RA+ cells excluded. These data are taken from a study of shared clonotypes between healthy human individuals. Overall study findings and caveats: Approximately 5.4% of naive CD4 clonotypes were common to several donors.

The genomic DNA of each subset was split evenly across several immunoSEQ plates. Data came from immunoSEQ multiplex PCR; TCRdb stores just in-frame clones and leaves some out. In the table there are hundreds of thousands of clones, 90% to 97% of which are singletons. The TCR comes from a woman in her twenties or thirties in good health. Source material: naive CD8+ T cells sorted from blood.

The CDR3 loop reads CASSLSDTDLYGYTF. DNA for the CDR3: TGTGCCAGCAGCTTAAGTGACACCGATCTCTATGGCTACACCTTC. The rearrangement joins TRBV7-9 to TRBJ1-2; no clear D gene. CDR3 size: 15 residues. Trimming removed 2 bases from V and 4 bases from J, with 14 bases in between. Germline-derived CDR1 and CDR2 are SEHNR and FQNEAQ (reference sequence). Variable domain in full (rest from reference TRBV7-9 and TRBJ1-2): DTGVSQNPRHKITKRGQNVTFRCDPISEHNRLYWYRQTLGQGPEFLTYFQNEAQLEKSRLLSDRFSAERPKGSFSTLEIQRTEQGDSAMYLCASSLSDTDLYGYTFGSGTRLTVV.